The source of this T cell receptor (beta chain) is a study of cytomegalovirus exposure and HLA in healthy donors. Study-wide results and limits: Across all donors, roughly uniform sequencing depth was an assumption of the presence/absence analyses. Earlier findings revealed that most TCR beta V segments proved productive either about 87% or about 30% of the time. Analysis performed later showed TCR beta chains linked to HLA being more clonally expanded than equally common others.

Regarding this clone: Its antigen is undetermined.

PCR amplification relied on 60 Vbeta primers (plus 13 Jbeta primers). Sequencing was performed with immunoSEQ multiplex PCR; in TCRdb, only in-frame clones are kept and a portion is missing. This sample has over 50,000 clones, with approximately 80% found just once. The CDR3 loop spans 16 amino acids. Germline V gives CDR1 MNHNS, CDR2 SASEGT. V was shortened by 2 bases and J by 5 bases, with 18 bases between the two germline ends. The receptor was isolated from a female donor in good health and CMV-seronegative. Sequenced material: PBMCs. The J gene is TRBJ2-5, the V gene TRBV6-1; D is perhaps TRBD1 (7 bases). The CDR3 DNA follows: TGTGCCAGCAGTGAAAGGGGCGGGACAGTCGGCGAGACCCAGTACTTC. Its translation is CASSERGGTVGETQYF.